The 24 T cell receptor beta chains below were found in one sample sequenced in a study of blood T cell repertoires in COVID-19. The protocol was immunoSEQ multiplex PCR, while the TCRdb copy is restricted to in-frame clones and leaves out a portion. The data show hundreds of thousands of clones, with over 75% seen just once and roughly 0.8% held by the top ten. Sequencing used peripheral blood. Every receptor here comes from a woman aged 30 to 39 with acute or convalescent COVID-19.

This clone was detected once. J is TRBJ2-3 and V is TRBV9, with 8 bases matching TRBD1. Germline-derived CDR1 and CDR2 are SGDLS and YYNGEE. V shed 4 bases, J shed 6 bases, and the junction held 10 bases outside the gene matches. The length of the CDR3 is 15 residues. The CDR3 spells CASSPGDRPPDTQYF. Written as DNA, the CDR3 is TGTGCCAGCAGCCCCGGGGACAGGCCCCCCGATACGCAGTATTTT.

The J gene is TRBJ2-1, the V gene TRBV7-3; 8 nucleotides align to TRBD1. Germline CDR1 and CDR2: SGHTA and FQGTGA. This CDR3 is built from 16 residues. With 5 bases clipped from V and 7 bases from J, the junction kept 13 bases outside the gene matches. The DNA of the CDR3 is TGTGCCAGCAGCACCCCAGGGGGCTCAGCGTTGAATGAGCAGTTCTTC. Encoded protein: CASSTPGGSALNEQFF.

This sequence joins TRBV13 and TRBJ1-5; D perhaps matches TRBD1 (5 bases). CDR1 and CDR2 (germline): PRHDT, FYEKMQ (reference sequence). With 2 bases removed from V and 4 bases from J, the gap between germline ends came to 6 bases. The CDR3 covers 13 residues. CDR3 protein: CASSLRGNQPQHF. The CDR3 nucleotides read TGTGCCAGCAGCTTACGGGGGAATCAGCCCCAGCATTTT.

This clone was counted only a few times. The chain is built from TRBV10-2 and TRBJ1-5; 8 bases line up with TRBD1. From germline, CDR1 is WSHSY and CDR2 SAAADI. The ends lost 6 bases at V and 0 bases at J; junction bases unmatched: 7. CDR3 length: 16 residues. CDR3 in DNA: TGCGCCAGCAGGGATCAGGGGGCGGGTAGCAATCAGCCCCAGCATTTT. Its translation is CASRDQGAGSNQPQHF.

The chain joins TRBV6-5 to TRBJ2-2, with 8 bases identical to TRBD1. V shed 7 bases, J shed 1 base, and the junction held 5 bases outside the gene matches. The CDR3 contains 15 residues. Germline lookup yields CDR1 MNHEY and CDR2 SVGAGI. This chain's CDR3 is CASKIDRGNTGELFF. The CDR3 nucleotides are TGTGCCAGCAAAATAGACAGGGGGAACACCGGGGAGCTGTTTTTT.

The chain joins TRBV9 to TRBJ1-1, with D tentatively TRBD1 (5 bases). CDR3 size: 13 residues. V was clipped by 3 bases and J by 4 bases, with 10 bases between them. Germline V gives CDR1 SGDLS, CDR2 YYNGEE. The CDR3 nucleotides are TGTGCCAGCAGCGAAGACAGTTTCACTGAAGCTTTCTTT. Its protein product is CASSEDSFTEAFF.

The rearrangement links TRBV19 to TRBJ1-2; D uncertain. This CDR3 is 13 amino acids long. Trimming cost V 1 base and J 6 bases, with 9 bases left between them. Germline loops: CDR1 LNHDA, CDR2 SQIVND (reference sequence). The CDR3 reads CASSIGWSDGYTF. The CDR3 bases are TGTGCCAGTAGTATAGGATGGTCGGATGGCTACACCTTC.

This clone has only one observation. V gene TRBV6-4 combines with J gene TRBJ2-5, with D hard to call. CDR3 length equals 17 residues. Germline CDR1 is MRHNA and CDR2 is SNTAGT. V was shortened by 0 bases and J by 4 bases, with 18 bases between the two germline ends. The CDR3, as DNA: TGTGCCAGCAGTGACTCTCCGGTCGATCAGTCGGGAGAGACCCAGTACTTC. It codes for CASSDSPVDQSGETQYF.

The V gene is TRBV6-2 or TRBV6-3, the J gene TRBJ1-6, with 8 bases matching TRBD1. This CDR3 is 15 amino acids long. Germline lookup yields CDR1 MNHEY and CDR2 SVGEGT. J lost 7 bases, V lost 4 bases, and 6 bases had no gene match. The CDR3 region has the DNA TGTGCCAGCAGTTCCCCGGGGACAGGCAATTCACCCCTCCACTTT. Residues: CASSSPGTGNSPLHF.

The chain joins TRBV9 to TRBJ2-7; 8 bases are a match to TRBD1. Germline CDR1 is SGDLS and CDR2 is YYNGEE. Trimming took 4 bases from V and 2 from J; bases not matched to a gene: 20. The CDR3 totals 19 residues. The CDR3, as DNA: TGTGCCAGCAGCACAACGCCGGGACAGGCCGACGGCCTGACCTACGAGCAGTACTTC. Protein: CASSTTPGQADGLTYEQYF. Variable domain in full (rest from reference TRBV9 and TRBJ2-7): DSGVTQTPKHLITATGQRVTLRCSPRSGDLSVYWYQQSLDQGLQFLIQYYNGEERAKGNILERFSAQQFPDLHSELNLSSLELGDSALYFCASSTTPGQADGLTYEQYFGPGTRLTVT.

The gene calls are TRBV11-2 and TRBJ2-5; D possibly corresponds to TRBD2 (6 bases). This CDR3 comprises 14 residues. CDR1 is SGHAT and CDR2 is FQNNGV in the germline V gene. Trimming left V 6 bases short and J 3 bases short, with 14 bases between. This chain's CDR3 is CASRGTYPEETQYF. In DNA form, the CDR3 reads TGTGCCAGCAGGGGGACTTACCCGGAAGAGACCCAGTACTTC.

The chain couples TRBV6-5 to TRBJ2-1; 12 nucleotides match TRBD2. Germline loops: CDR1 MNHEY, CDR2 SVGAGI. The trim removed 6 bases at V and 4 bases at J, leaving 4 bases unmatched. The CDR3 covers 15 residues. CDR3 loop: CASRRTSGAYNEQFF. The DNA for the CDR3 is TGTGCCAGCAGAAGGACTAGCGGGGCATACAATGAGCAGTTCTTC.

Here the CDR3 reads CAWSSLAGGPRFYEQYF. The CDR3 nucleotides are TGTGCCTGGAGCTCGCTAGCGGGAGGGCCAAGGTTTTACGAGCAGTACTTC. V and J are TRBV30 and TRBJ2-7, with 12 bases aligning to TRBD2. Trimming cost V 3 bases and J 4 bases; bases outside gene matches: 13. Per the germline V gene, CDR1 is GTSNPN and CDR2 is SVGIG (reference sequence). The CDR3 is 17 residues long. Full variable domain (rest looked up from reference TRBV30 and TRBJ2-7): SQTIHQWPATLVQPVGSPLSLECTVEGTSNPNLYWYRQAAGRGLQLLFYSVGIGQISSEVPQNLSASRPQDRQFILSSKKLLLSDSGFYLCAWSSLAGGPRFYEQYFGPGTRLTVT.

V usage is TRBV12-3 or TRBV12-4 and J usage is TRBJ2-1; 10 bases line up with TRBD2. With 6 bases clipped from V and 11 bases from J, the junction kept 7 bases outside the gene matches. The CDR3 sequence is 13 residues long. CDR3 DNA: TGTGCCAGCAGCATTGGACTAGCGGCGAAGCAGTTCTTC. Amino acids: CASSIGLAAKQFF.

The chain couples TRBV7-2 to TRBJ2-1; D is unresolved. The CDR3 runs to 13 residues. CDR1 and CDR2 from the germline V gene are SGHTA and FQGNSA. V lost 2 bases to trimming and J lost 9 bases, with 11 bases between them. The CDR3 DNA is TGTGCCAGCAGCTTATATGGTGGAGTTGAGCAGTTCTTC. Its translation: CASSLYGGVEQFF.

The V call is TRBV5-1, the J call TRBJ2-5; TRBD1 is a possible D gene (5 bases). Trimming shortened V by 0 bases and J by 5 bases, and 23 bases separated the two germline ends. CDR3 length: 18 residues. From germline, CDR1 is SGHRS and CDR2 YFSETQ. The CDR3 nucleotides read TGCGCCAGCAGCTTGGAAGGTCGAGGCAGGGCCCACGTCGAGACCCAGTACTTC. Protein sequence: CASSLEGRGRAHVETQYF. Full variable domain (outside the CDR3, taken from reference TRBV5-1 and TRBJ2-5): KAGVTQTPRYLIKTRGQQVTLSCSPISGHRSVSWYQQTPGQGLQFLFEYFSETQRNKGNFPGRFSGRQFSNSRSEMNVSTLELGDSALYLCASSLEGRGRAHVETQYFGPGTRLLVL.

The chain links TRBV4-1 to TRBJ2-3; perhaps TRBD2 as D (5 bases). V lost 1 base to trimming and J lost 5 bases, with 10 bases between them. This CDR3 contains 14 residues. Germline loops: CDR1 MGHRA, CDR2 YSYEKL. The CDR3 is CASSQAGWVDTQYF. CDR3 DNA: TGCGCCAGCAGCCAAGCGGGGTGGGTAGATACGCAGTATTTT.

This chain connects TRBV19 to TRBJ2-7; D is uncertain. Germline lookup yields CDR1 LNHDA and CDR2 SQIVND (reference sequence). Trimming took 3 bases from V and 2 from J, leaving 20 bases between them. There are 17 residues in the CDR3. CDR3 DNA sequence: TGTGCCAGTAGTATTGGGCAGGAACTCCCCCCGACCTACGAGCAGTACTTC. It encodes CASSIGQELPPTYEQYF. Full variable domain (remainder filled in from reference TRBV19 and TRBJ2-7): DGGITQSPKYLFRKEGQNVTLSCEQNLNHDAMYWYRQDPGQGLRLIYYSQIVNDFQKGDIAEGYSVSREKKESFPLTVTSAQKNPTAFYLCASSIGQELPPTYEQYFGPGTRLTVT.

The chain recombines TRBV7-6 with TRBJ2-5; D not certain. CDR1 and CDR2 from the germline V gene are SGHVS and FNYEAQ. Trimming took off 4 bases at V and 3 bases at J, with 18 bases between the two ends. CDR3 length equals 16 residues. CDR3 residues: CASSSKSIARKETQYF. The CDR3 DNA is TGTGCCAGCAGCTCTAAATCGATTGCGAGGAAAGAGACCCAGTACTTC.

The rearrangement links TRBV7-8 to TRBJ1-2, with D unclear. The V end lost 1 base, the J end lost 8 bases, and 11 bases lay between the germline ends. Per the germline V gene, CDR1 is SGHVS and CDR2 is FQNEAQ. This CDR3 is 13 amino acids long. CDR3 DNA sequence: TGTGCCAGCAGCTTAGATCGGGAGCAAGGCTACACCTTC. Translating it yields CASSLDREQGYTF.

This sequence joins TRBV7-2 and TRBJ2-7, with 11 bases that match TRBD2. The CDR3 runs to 15 residues. The germline CDR1 and CDR2 sequences are SGHTA and FQGNSA. V lost 5 bases and J lost 7; bases outside the gene matches: 10. The CDR3 here is CASSTSGSRGDEQYF. CDR3 in DNA: TGTGCCAGCAGCACTAGCGGGAGTCGAGGCGATGAGCAGTACTTC.

The genes are TRBV3-1 (or the pseudogene TRBV3-2) and TRBJ2-1; 8 nucleotides line up with TRBD2. V lost 0 bases and J lost 9; bases outside the gene matches: 28. Germline loops: CDR1 LGHDT, CDR2 YNNKEL (reference sequence). The CDR3 loop spans 22 amino acids. CDR3 region: CASSQDYFLRVDGRAPIGEQFF. In DNA, the CDR3 is TGTGCCAGCAGCCAAGATTATTTCCTTCGGGTAGACGGGAGGGCCCCCATCGGTGAGCAGTTCTTC.

The chain is built from TRBV6-5 and TRBJ1-5; D is possibly TRBD1 (6 bases). This CDR3 is 14 amino acids long. Germline V gene lookup returns CDR1 MNHEY and CDR2 SVGAGI. V was pared by 7 bases and J by 6 bases, with 16 bases between. For the CDR3, the DNA is TGTGCCAGCACCCTTAGGGGGGGAATTCAGCCCCAGCATTTT. Its protein product is CASTLRGGIQPQHF.

This clone was picked up a small number of times. This rearrangement joins TRBV6-5 to TRBJ1-5; D is uncertain. Germline CDR1 and CDR2: MNHEY and SVGAGI. The V end lost 0 bases, the J end lost 3 bases, and 9 bases lay between the germline ends. The length of the CDR3 is 15 residues. The CDR3 sequence is CASSYSGNSNQPQHF. The CDR3 DNA is TGTGCCAGCAGTTACTCCGGGAACTCCAATCAGCCCCAGCATTTT.